This entry describes one T cell receptor beta chain. No antigen is known for it. No much larger clone is present one base from it, and per-base qualities are unavailable. This sample stems from a study of graft-versus-host responses after intestinal transplantation (dated by TCRdb to the early 2020s). Broadly, across the study: The transplants that recipients received were multivisceral, liver-intestinal, or isolated intestinal. Every recipient was given anti-thymocyte globulin induction, then maintenance tacrolimus and steroids for 2 to 3 years. A peak of at least 4% donor T cells among recipient peripheral blood mononuclear cells was the definition used for donor T cell macrochimerism. Rather than going through the commercial service, samples from three later patients were sequenced in-house on an Illumina MiSeq and processed with MiXCR. Of the 20 to 25 intestinal transplant recipients enrolled in the cohort, one of whom was a retransplant, a few patients without pretransplant specimens were excluded. To identify alloreactive clones, pre-transplant mixed lymphocyte reaction products were sequenced and compared with unstimulated pre-transplant donor and recipient T cells. Bulk TCR-beta CDR3 sequencing was used to track graft-versus-host and host-versus-graft alloreactive T cell clones in the graft, circulation and bone marrow after intestinal transplantation.

Taken with the paper, the label for time point translates to: cells obtained before transplantation from donor or recipient. CD3+CD4+ and CD3+CD8+ populations were FACS-sorted from unstimulated pre-transplant donor and recipient cells taken from spleen or lymph nodes. Reading from cysteine to phenylalanine, the CDR3 counts 18 amino acids. Solely the CDR3 DNA is kept, with 54 bases framed from the first base. The germline V gene (reference sequence) provides CDR1 WNHNN and CDR2 SYGVQD. V is trimmed back by 3 bases and J by 4 bases, and the junction contains 8 bases that no gene match accounts for. Study-wide conclusions, independent of this receptor: In the allografts of patients with donor T cell macrochimerism, GvH to HvG T cell clonal ratios were high. Early after transplant, peak levels of circulating GvH clones were associated with declines in HvG clones. GvH clones turned up in recipient bone marrow, with some appearing earlier in ileal mucosa or blood, a pattern consistent with an intestinal mucosal origin. The conclusions were limited by the relatively low number and heterogeneity of the intestinal transplant patients.

Library prep was done by the immunoSEQ multiplex PCR assay. In most patients, genomic DNA was isolated using the Qiagen DNeasy Blood and Tissue Kit and sent frozen to Adaptive Biotechnologies for TCR sequencing. For most patients, high-throughput TCR-beta CDR3 sequencing of genomic DNA was performed by Adaptive Biotechnologies. In the original analysis: Adaptive's ImmunoSEQ software was the source of the TCR sequencing data for about 18 patients, while three other patients were processed with MiXCR and VDJtools. To correct CD4 versus CD8 sorting errors, sequences present in both subsets at a frequency ratio below 5:1 were removed. CDR3 nucleotide sequences shared between donor and recipient were removed because their origin could not be assigned. Alloreactive clones required at least 2-fold expansion over unstimulated cells and minimum CFSE-low frequency of 0.002% (template counts) or 0.001% (read counts). Clones detected in sequenced pre-transplant spleen, lymph node, or MLR CFSE-low populations of the donor or recipient were defined as mappable. Cumulative frequency of alloreactive clones was calculated as a percentage of all sequences weighted by copy number. TCRdb provides this immuneACCESS table in a form limited to in-frame rearrangements. Some clones are lacking; in checked studies, under half of them reflect an unresolved V gene, and why the rest are absent is not known. That table furnishes V, J and clone size, whereas the DNA furnished D and trimming. Here the sample has about 90,000 clones; roughly 91% occur a single time. 0.45% to 0.55% of the sample is held by the ten biggest clonotypes.

Here the sequenced sample was unstimulated CD8+ T cells sorted from spleen or lymph node cells, taken before intestinal transplant. This TCR was recovered from a human donor who received an intestinal transplant. The sequence is built from TRBV10-1 and TRBJ2-1; TRBD2 matches 14 bases in the middle. The DNA sequence is given as TGCGCCAGCAGTGAAGACGGGACTAGCGGGGGAGAATACAATGAGCAGTTCTTC. This gives the protein CASSEDGTSGGEYNEQFF.